This T cell receptor beta chain was sequenced for a study of shared clonotypes between healthy human individuals. Libraries were prepared by immunoSEQ multiplex PCR; TCRdb keeps only in-frame clonotypes and omits some of them. The data show approximately 2.1 million clones, more than 85% seen once. This CDR3 contains 14 residues. Germline V gene lookup returns CDR1 SNHLY and CDR2 FYNNEI. The V and J ends lost 3 bases and 3 bases respectively, with 9 bases between them. Sequencing was done on a sample of naive CD4+ T cells from PBMCs. Subset meaning: CD45RA+ positively selected. This receptor was identified in a man between 18 and 35 years old in good health. Some clones in this sample may be carry-over from other donors' samples. The chain carries TRBV2 and TRBJ1-5; D remains ambiguous. The CDR3 protein is CASSDTVTNQPQHF. The CDR3, as DNA: TGTGCCAGCAGTGACACCGTTACCAATCAGCCCCAGCATTTT.